The 27 T cell receptor beta chains below come from one sample, sequenced in a study of molecular identifiers for immune sequencing clone quantification. TCRdb passed the PCR reads through MiXCR, listing each CDR3 protein once. The sample carries around 480,000 distinct CDR3 sequences, over 20% recorded once. Input material: naive CD8+ T cells from blood, with Jurkat cell RNA spiked in. Subset denoted: FACS-sorted CD8+CD4-CCR7+CD45RA+ naive T cells. These receptors originate from a human donor in good health. Some libraries in this study had Jurkat cell RNA spiked in.

The chain employs TRBV11-2 and TRBJ1-1, with TRBD1 as a possible D gene (6 bases). V lost 0 bases and J 6 bases, leaving 8 bases between the germline ends. This CDR3 comprises 13 residues. From germline, CDR1 is SGHAT and CDR2 FQNNGV. In DNA, the CDR3 is TGTGCCAGCAGCTTAGACAGGGGTTCTGAAGCTTTCTTT. It codes for CASSLDRGSEAFF. Combining the CDR3 with reference TRBV11-2 and TRBJ1-1 gives the whole variable domain EAGVAQSPRYKIIEKRQSVAFWCNPISGHATLYWYQQILGQGPKLLIQFQNNGVVDDSQLPKDRFSAERLKGVDSTLKIQPAKLEDSAVYLCASSLDRGSEAFFGQGTRLTVV.

Many counts were recorded for this clonotype. The chain uses TRBV7-9 and TRBJ2-4, with 8 bases lining up with TRBD1. Trimming cost V 5 bases and J 7 bases; bases outside gene matches: 1. The CDR3 is 12 amino acids. Per germline, CDR1 SEHNR and CDR2 FQNEAQ (reference sequence). CDR3 in amino acids: CASSRQGNIQYF. In nucleotides, the CDR3 is TGTGCCAGCAGCCGACAGGGGAACATTCAGTACTTC. Supplemented by reference TRBV7-9 and TRBJ2-4, the full variable domain reads DTGVSQNPRHKITKRGQNVTFRCDPISEHNRLYWYRQTLGQGPEFLTYFQNEAQLEKSRLLSDRFSAERPKGSFSTLEIQRTEQGDSAMYLCASSRQGNIQYFGAGTRLSVL.

This clonotype was seen many times. The chain is built from TRBV30 and TRBJ2-7, with TRBD1 identical over 7 bases. Germline CDR1 GTSNPN, CDR2 SVGIG (reference sequence). The CDR3 has 14 residues. The junction had 8 bases not matched to a gene; V was cut back by 2 bases and J by 4 bases. CDR3 nucleotides: TGTGCCTGGAGTACAGGGGATAAATCGTACGAGCAGTACTTC. It codes for CAWSTGDKSYEQYF. Full variable domain (rest looked up from reference TRBV30 and TRBJ2-7): SQTIHQWPATLVQPVGSPLSLECTVEGTSNPNLYWYRQAAGRGLQLLFYSVGIGQISSEVPQNLSASRPQDRQFILSSKKLLLSDSGFYLCAWSTGDKSYEQYFGPGTRLTVT.

Comments on this clonotype: A clone one base away is much larger, so this may be a read error. The J gene is TRBJ2-5, the V gene TRBV5-1; 10 nucleotides agree with TRBD1. CDR3 length equals 15 residues. V dropped 8 bases and J dropped 3; count of bases not matched to a gene: 10. CDR1 is SGHRS and CDR2 is YFSETQ in the germline V gene. CDR3 in amino acids: CARKSRGQGKETQYF. In nucleotides, the CDR3 is TGCGCCAGAAAATCTCGGGGACAGGGGAAAGAGACCCAGTACTTC. Using reference TRBV5-1 and TRBJ2-5 for the parts outside the CDR3, the full variable domain is KAGVTQTPRYLIKTRGQQVTLSCSPISGHRSVSWYQQTPGQGLQFLFEYFSETQRNKGNFPGRFSGRQFSNSRSEMNVSTLELGDSALYLCARKSRGQGKETQYFGPGTRLLVL.

This clonotype occurred a few times. The CDR3 DNA reads as TGTGCCAGCAGCGTAGGAGGCGGGGAGCTGTTTTTT. Residues: CASSVGGGELFF. The chain combines TRBV9 with TRBJ2-2; no reliable D call. CDR1 and CDR2 from the germline V gene are SGDLS and YYNGEE. This CDR3 is 12 amino acids long. V was pared by 0 bases and J by 7 bases, with 4 bases between.

The V call is TRBV27, the J call TRBJ1-2, with D maybe TRBD1 (5 bases). This CDR3 region has 14 residues. Trimming stripped 4 bases from V and 4 bases from J, with 13 bases between. Germline V CDR1 and CDR2: MNHEY, SMNVEV (reference sequence). The CDR3 region has the DNA TGTGCCAGCAGTTCGACAGAGTCCGGCTATGGCTACACCTTC. Its protein is CASSSTESGYGYTF.

This clonotype was detected many times. J is TRBJ1-5 and V is TRBV6-6, with D maybe TRBD1 (5 bases). Trimming removed 0 bases from V and 3 bases from J, with 21 bases in between. Germline V gene lookup returns CDR1 MNHNY and CDR2 SVGAGI (reference sequence). CDR3 length: 19 residues. Here the CDR3 reads CASSYSPIPGTVTNQPQHF. The CDR3 DNA is TGTGCCAGCAGTTACTCGCCTATCCCCGGGACGGTGACCAATCAGCCCCAGCATTTT.

This clonotype occurred a few times. The chain uses TRBV30 and TRBJ2-7; D might be TRBD1 (6 bases). The V and J ends lost 2 bases and 3 bases respectively, with 11 bases between them. The CDR3 length is 13 residues. Germline CDR1 reads GTSNPN; CDR2 reads SVGIG (reference sequence). The DNA of the CDR3 is TGTGCCTGGAGTTACAGGGCCAACTACGAGCAGTACTTC. It encodes CAWSYRANYEQYF.

This clonotype occurred a few times. V usage is TRBV27 and J usage is TRBJ2-5; 9 bases map to TRBD2. This CDR3 is built from 15 residues. The junction had 4 bases not matched to a gene; V was cut back by 3 bases and J by 2 bases. Germline V gene data show CDR1 as MNHEY and CDR2 as SMNVEV (reference sequence). CDR3 nucleotides: TGTGCCAGCAGTTTTGCGGGAGGGAAACAAGAGACCCAGTACTTC. Translation gives CASSFAGGKQETQYF.

This clonotype was seen at least ten times. The chain has TRBV20-1 and TRBJ1-1; no clear D. The germline gives CDR1 DFQATT, CDR2 SNEGSKA (reference sequence). The CDR3 has 14 amino acids. Trimming stripped 0 bases from V and 0 bases from J, with 8 bases between. CDR3 region: CSARDQQMNTEAFF. CDR3 nucleotide sequence: TGCAGTGCTAGAGATCAGCAGATGAACACTGAAGCTTTCTTT.

This clonotype was detected a few times. A much larger clone lies one base from this, so it may be a read error. This chain uses TRBV4-3 with TRBJ1-1; perhaps TRBD1 as D (5 bases). The CDR3 runs to 14 residues. The ends were cut back, 4 bases at V and 6 bases at J, with 15 bases in the middle. Germline CDR1 reads LGHNA; CDR2 reads YSLEER. The CDR3 bases are TGCGCCAGCAGCCTAAGTGGGGGTAGCGCTGAAGCTTTCTTT. Protein sequence: CASSLSGGSAEAFF.

Turning to this clonotype: One base away lies a much larger clone, so this may be a sequencing read error. The CDR3 ends on some other residue instead of the conserved phenylalanine or tryptophan, so this is likely a read error. The rearrangement uses TRBV20-1 and TRBJ2-3, with a weak D call TRBD2 (7 bases). The germline gives CDR1 DFQATT, CDR2 SNEGSKA (reference sequence). Trimming stripped 5 bases from V and 9 bases from J, with 27 bases between. The CDR3 extends over 16 amino acids. The CDR3 sequence: CSAEGDGTKAVATQYS. In DNA form, the CDR3 reads TGCAGTGCTGAGGGGGATGGGACTAAAGCCGTTGCCACGCAGTATTCT.

This clonotype was detected many times. The J gene is TRBJ1-2, the V gene TRBV30, with 7 nucleotides matching TRBD1. CDR3 size: 12 residues. The V gene end was trimmed by 5 bases and the J gene end by 7 bases; junction bases not matched to a gene: 7. Germline V lookup: CDR1 GTSNPN, CDR2 SVGIG (reference sequence). The chain's CDR3 is CAWLGQYVGYTF. The CDR3 DNA follows: TGTGCCTGGCTGGGACAGTATGTTGGCTACACCTTC.

This clonotype has a count of ten or more. The chain joins TRBV30 to TRBJ2-2; D unclear. Germline assignment: CDR1 GTSNPN and CDR2 SVGIG (reference sequence). Trimming shortened V by 3 bases and J by 5 bases, and 7 bases separated the two germline ends. The CDR3 is made up of 12 amino acids. The CDR3 loop is CAWRLSTGELFF. The CDR3 DNA sequence: TGTGCCTGGAGGCTGTCGACCGGGGAGCTGTTTTTT.

About this clonotype: Possible read error: a much larger clone is one base away. V gene TRBV14 combines with J gene TRBJ2-1; unclear D gene. From germline, CDR1 is SGHDN and CDR2 FVKESK. This CDR3 spans 13 amino acids. CDR3 in DNA: TGTGCCAGCAGCCAAGACGAGTATGATTTCCCTCTCTTC. It yields the protein CASSQDEYDFPLF. Full variable domain (remainder filled in from reference TRBV14 and TRBJ2-1): EAGVTQFPSHSVIEKGQTVTLRCDPISGHDNLYWYRRVMGKEIKFLLHFVKESKQDESGMPNNRFLAERTGGTYSTLKVQPAELEDSGVYFCASSQDEYDFPLFGPGTRLTVL.

Comments on this clonotype: Just one base apart from a much larger clone, this may be a read error. The genes are TRBV28 and TRBJ2-7; TRBD2 matches at 7 bases. V was clipped by 5 bases and J by 6 bases; unmatched bases: 13. CDR3 length: 15 residues. Per the germline V gene, CDR1 is MDHEN and CDR2 is SYDVKM. CDR3 in amino acids: CASSTVASGDCEQYF. The CDR3 DNA is TGTGCCAGCAGTACCGTAGCTAGCGGAGACTGCGAGCAGTACTTC.

This clonotype appeared a few times. The chain carries TRBV3-1 and TRBJ2-7, with TRBD1 matching over 12 bases. V dropped 1 base and J dropped 7; count of bases not matched to a gene: 5. Germline V gene sequence: CDR1 LGHDT, CDR2 YNNKEL (reference sequence). The CDR3 runs to 15 residues. This CDR3 reads CASSQGGQGAGEQYF. CDR3 DNA sequence: TGTGCCAGCAGCCAAGGGGGACAGGGGGCTGGTGAGCAGTACTTC.

V and J are TRBV4-3 and TRBJ2-3; TRBD1 matches 8 bases. Germline CDR1 and CDR2: LGHNA and YSLEER. V lost 4 bases, J lost 1 base, and 7 bases stayed unmatched. The CDR3 consists of 16 residues. CDR3 nucleotide sequence: TGCGCCAGCAGCCCAGAAGGGGGACAGGGCACAGATACGCAGTATTTT. Its protein product is CASSPEGGQGTDTQYF.

The chain carries TRBV6-5 and TRBJ1-6; 7 nucleotides align to TRBD1. CDR3 size: 19 residues. Germline CDR1 reads MNHEY; CDR2 reads SVGAGI. V trimming: 5 bases; J trimming: 0 bases; junction bases outside the gene matches: 13. The CDR3 nucleotides read TGTGCCAGCAGTCAAACCTTAGGACAGGCCATCTCCTATAATTCACCCCTCCACTTT. It specifies CASSQTLGQAISYNSPLHF.

V gene TRBV19 combines with J gene TRBJ2-3; the D call may be TRBD1 or TRBD2 (5 bases each). Trimming shortened V by 3 bases and J by 1 base, and 14 bases separated the two germline ends. Germline V gene lookup returns CDR1 LNHDA and CDR2 SQIVND (reference sequence). The CDR3 loop spans 16 amino acids. The chain's CDR3 is CASSIPQVGGTDTQYF. As DNA, the CDR3 is TGTGCCAGTAGTATCCCACAGGTCGGGGGCACAGATACGCAGTATTTT.

The chain joins TRBV5-6 to TRBJ2-7; 11 bases fit TRBD1. CDR3 length: 17 residues. The trim removed 5 bases at V and 6 bases at J, leaving 16 bases unmatched. Germline CDR1 and CDR2: SGHDT and YYEEEE. This chain's CDR3 is CASRIGAGTGGLSEQYF. CDR3 nucleotides: TGTGCCAGCAGGATCGGTGCTGGGACAGGGGGGCTGAGCGAGCAGTACTTC.

The J gene is TRBJ2-1, the V gene TRBV7-2; 10 bases align to TRBD2. Germline assignment: CDR1 SGHTA and CDR2 FQGNSA. V lost 1 base and J lost 1; bases outside the gene matches: 4. The CDR3 has 17 amino acids. In nucleotides, the CDR3 is TGTGCCAGCAGCTTAGGGGTAGCGGGGGGTTCCTACAATGAGCAGTTCTTC. It is translated as CASSLGVAGGSYNEQFF.

This clonotype was detected once. A much larger clone differs by one base, so this may be a read error. The chain combines TRBV7-6 with TRBJ2-7; tentatively, D is TRBD1 (5 bases). CDR1 is SGHVS and CDR2 is FNYEAQ in the germline V gene. This CDR3 comprises 14 residues. CDR3 bases: TGTGCCAGCAGCTTAGAGGCAGGGCAGGACGAGCAGCACTTC. Translated: CASSLEAGQDEQHF.

The gene calls are TRBV6-6 and TRBJ1-4; D gene uncertain. Germline CDR1 is MNHNY and CDR2 is SVGAGI (reference sequence). This CDR3 is built from 15 residues. Trimming shortened V by 3 bases and J by 0 bases, and 8 bases separated the two germline ends. The CDR3 loop is CASSYVQPTNEKLFF. The CDR3 nucleotides read TGTGCCAGCAGTTATGTTCAGCCAACTAATGAAAAACTGTTTTTT.

This clonotype has only a few counts. The V call is TRBV19, the J call TRBJ2-1; D not certain. The ends were cut back, 3 bases at V and 5 bases at J, with 11 bases in the middle. Germline V lookup: CDR1 LNHDA, CDR2 SQIVND (reference sequence). The CDR3 length is 14 residues. The CDR3 region is CASSIWGADNEQFF. Written as DNA, the CDR3 is TGTGCCAGTAGTATTTGGGGTGCGGACAATGAGCAGTTCTTC.

As concerns this clonotype: A read error is possible here, since a much larger clone lies one base away. The chain uses TRBV29-1 and TRBJ2-2; D uncertain. CDR3 size: 13 residues. Germline V gives CDR1 SQVTM, CDR2 ANQGSEA. CDR3 DNA sequence: TGCCGCGTGGTGGGCCTGAACACCGGGGAGCTGTTTTTT. It encodes CRVVGLNTGELFF.

Regarding this clonotype: A much bigger clone sits one base away, suggesting this may be a read error. This chain uses TRBV7-9 with TRBJ2-5; 8 bases align to TRBD2. The CDR3 has 13 amino acids. V lost 11 bases, J lost 3 bases, and 8 bases stayed unmatched. Germline CDR1 reads SEHNR; CDR2 reads FQNEAQ (reference sequence). CDR3 residues: CACRQLAEETQYF. Written as DNA, the CDR3 is TGTGCCTGCCGACAACTAGCGGAAGAGACCCAGTACTTC.